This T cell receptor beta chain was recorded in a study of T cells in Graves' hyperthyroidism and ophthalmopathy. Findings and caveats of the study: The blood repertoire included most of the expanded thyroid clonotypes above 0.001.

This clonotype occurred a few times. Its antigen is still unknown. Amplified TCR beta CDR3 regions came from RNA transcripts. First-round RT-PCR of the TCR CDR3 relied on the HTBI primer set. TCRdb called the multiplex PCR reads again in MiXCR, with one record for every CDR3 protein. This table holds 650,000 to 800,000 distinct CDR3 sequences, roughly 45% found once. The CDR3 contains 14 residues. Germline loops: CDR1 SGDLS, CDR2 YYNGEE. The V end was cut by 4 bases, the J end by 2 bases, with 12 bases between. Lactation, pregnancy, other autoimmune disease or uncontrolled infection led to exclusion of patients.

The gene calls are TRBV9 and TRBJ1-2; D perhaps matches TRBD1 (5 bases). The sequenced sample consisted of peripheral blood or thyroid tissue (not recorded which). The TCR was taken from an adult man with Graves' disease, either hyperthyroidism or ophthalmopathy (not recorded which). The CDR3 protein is CASSTGTENYGYTF. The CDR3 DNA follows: TGTGCCAGCAGCACCGGGACCGAGAACTATGGCTACACCTTC.